This TCR beta chain was documented in a study of radiotherapy plus CTLA-4 blockade in lung cancer. Study results and limitations: The study found tumor-derived TCR clones expanded in blood after radiotherapy plus ipilimumab.

This table comes from immunoSEQ multiplex PCR, and its TCRdb copy is limited to in-frame clones, with some not included. This table has approximately 40,000 clones, roughly 85% appearing once. Germline V gene lookup returns CDR1 LGHNA and CDR2 YSLEER. V lost 8 bases and J lost 8, with 21 bases in between. This CDR3 is built from 15 residues. The table lists this clone with a count of one. Its cognate antigen is unknown. The sample consisted of peripheral blood, taken from a patient treated with radiotherapy plus ipilimumab. This sequence was found in a human donor with non-small cell lung cancer whose response to radiotherapy plus ipilimumab could not be evaluated. The rearrangement uses TRBV4-3 and TRBJ2-2, with TRBD1 as a possible D gene (6 bases). The CDR3 bases are TGCGCCAGCCGCCCGGGTCCAGGGGTACCTGGGGAGCTGTTTTTT. Translating it yields CASRPGPGVPGELFF.